This TCR beta chain came from a study of blood T cell repertoires in COVID-19 (dated by TCRdb to the early 2020s). Concerning the study at large: The collaborator samples originated in the United States, Italy and Spain and spanned the acute and convalescent phases of COVID-19. The material from the prospective study consisted of cDNA or gDNA derived from T cells, B-cell-depleted T cells, or PBMCs. Deeply sampled blood TCRbeta repertoires from subjects exposed to, actively infected with, or recovered from COVID-19 were included in the dataset. A freely available public database, intended as a resource for researchers studying the immune response to SARS-CoV-2, is where the repertoires were released. The samples were drawn from two sources: the first 160 participants of the ongoing ImmuneRACE study, and some 1,300 subjects contributed by 6 global collaborators. Nearly every sample came with metadata listing a de-identified subject ID, COVID-19 status, age in years and sex. Where HLA class I and class II types were available, the types were taken from metadata supplied by the sample provider, not from assay-based typing.

General findings and caveats noted by the study authors: The amount of clinical and demographic metadata varied by source and participant and was provided uncurated.

TCRbeta CDR3 regions were amplified from genomic DNA using the immunoSEQ Assay, a bias-controlled multiplex PCR. The study's own analysis went as follows. The number of nucleated cells in each sample was estimated by amplification of reference gene primers within the assay. To quantify the absolute abundance of each unique TCRbeta CDR3 rearrangement, sequence reads were collapsed and filtered. For each sample, productive Simpson clonality was calculated as the square root of Simpson's diversity index across productive rearrangements. The table comes from immuneACCESS by way of TCRdb, which keeps in-frame sequences with V and J called. Part of the clones is missing from these tables; in studies checked, under half for an unresolved V gene and the rest for unknown reasons. V, J and clone size are those of that table, while D and trimming were read from the DNA. The sample yields approximately 93,000 clones; around 89% were counted once. The top ten clones comprise 0.47% of the sample.

Concerning this clone: Its antigen is not yet known. Base-call qualities are not available, and no considerably larger clone is one nucleotide away.

Per the germline V gene (reference sequence), SEHNR is the CDR1 and FQNEAQ is the CDR2. V is cut back by 1 base and J by 4 bases, with 3 bases in the junction unmatched. The CDR3 runs 15 residues from the cysteine to the phenylalanine. The read is trimmed to its CDR3 DNA, 45 bases read in frame from base 1. The collaborating institutions used their own protocols to collect whole blood in K2EDTA tubes. For TCRbeta analysis, collaborators shipped samples as frozen whole blood, isolated PBMCs, or DNA extracted from either of those sample types. The sequence was obtained from a man aged 55-75 years with acute or convalescent COVID-19. Sequencing input: peripheral blood. The rearrangement combines TRBV7-9 with TRBJ1-2; 10 bases in the middle match TRBD1. The nucleotide sequence is given as TGTGCCAGCAGCTTAGAGACAGGGGGCCGCTATGGCTACACCTTC. This codes for CASSLETGGRYGYTF.